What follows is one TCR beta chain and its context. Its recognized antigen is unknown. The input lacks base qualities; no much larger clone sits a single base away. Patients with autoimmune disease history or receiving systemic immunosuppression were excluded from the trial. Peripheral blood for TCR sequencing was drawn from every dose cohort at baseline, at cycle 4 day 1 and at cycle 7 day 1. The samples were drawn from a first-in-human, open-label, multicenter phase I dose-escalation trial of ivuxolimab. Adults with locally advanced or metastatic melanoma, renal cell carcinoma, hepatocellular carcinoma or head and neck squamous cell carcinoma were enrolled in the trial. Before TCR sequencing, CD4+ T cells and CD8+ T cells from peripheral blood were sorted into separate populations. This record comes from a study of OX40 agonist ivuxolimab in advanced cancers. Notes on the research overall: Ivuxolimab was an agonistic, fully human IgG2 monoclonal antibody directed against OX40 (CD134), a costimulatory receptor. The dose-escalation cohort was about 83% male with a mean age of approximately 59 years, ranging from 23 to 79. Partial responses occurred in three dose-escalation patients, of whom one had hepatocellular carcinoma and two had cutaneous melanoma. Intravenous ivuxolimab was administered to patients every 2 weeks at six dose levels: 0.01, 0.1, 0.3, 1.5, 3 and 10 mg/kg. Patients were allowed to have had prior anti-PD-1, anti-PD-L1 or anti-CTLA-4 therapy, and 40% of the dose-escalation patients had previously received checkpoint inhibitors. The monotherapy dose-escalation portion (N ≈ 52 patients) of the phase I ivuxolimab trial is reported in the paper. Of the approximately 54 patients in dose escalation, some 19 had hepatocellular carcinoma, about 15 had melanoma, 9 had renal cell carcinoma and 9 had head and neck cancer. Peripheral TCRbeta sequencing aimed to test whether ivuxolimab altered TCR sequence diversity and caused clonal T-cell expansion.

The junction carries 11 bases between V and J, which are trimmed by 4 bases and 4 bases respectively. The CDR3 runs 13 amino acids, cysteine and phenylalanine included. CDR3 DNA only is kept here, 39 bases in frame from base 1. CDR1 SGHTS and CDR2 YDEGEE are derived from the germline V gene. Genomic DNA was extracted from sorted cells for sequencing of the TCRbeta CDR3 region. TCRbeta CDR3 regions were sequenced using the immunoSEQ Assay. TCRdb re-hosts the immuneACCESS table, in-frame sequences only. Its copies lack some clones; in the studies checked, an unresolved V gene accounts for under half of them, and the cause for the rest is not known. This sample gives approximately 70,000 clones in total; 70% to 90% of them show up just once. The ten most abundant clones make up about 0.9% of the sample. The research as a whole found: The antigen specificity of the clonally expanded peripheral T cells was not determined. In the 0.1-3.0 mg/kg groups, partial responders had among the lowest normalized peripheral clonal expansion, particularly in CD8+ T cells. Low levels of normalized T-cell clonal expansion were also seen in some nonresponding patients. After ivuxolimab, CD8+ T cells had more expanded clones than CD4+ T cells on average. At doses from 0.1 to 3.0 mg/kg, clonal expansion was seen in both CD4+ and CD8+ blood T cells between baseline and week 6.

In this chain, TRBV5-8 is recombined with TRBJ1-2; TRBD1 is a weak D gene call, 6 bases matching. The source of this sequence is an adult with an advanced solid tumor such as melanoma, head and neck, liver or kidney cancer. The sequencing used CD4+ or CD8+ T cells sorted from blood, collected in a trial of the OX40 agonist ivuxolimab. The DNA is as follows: TGTGCCAGCAGCGTACTCAGGGGCTATGGCTACACCTTC. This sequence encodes CASSVLRGYGYTF.